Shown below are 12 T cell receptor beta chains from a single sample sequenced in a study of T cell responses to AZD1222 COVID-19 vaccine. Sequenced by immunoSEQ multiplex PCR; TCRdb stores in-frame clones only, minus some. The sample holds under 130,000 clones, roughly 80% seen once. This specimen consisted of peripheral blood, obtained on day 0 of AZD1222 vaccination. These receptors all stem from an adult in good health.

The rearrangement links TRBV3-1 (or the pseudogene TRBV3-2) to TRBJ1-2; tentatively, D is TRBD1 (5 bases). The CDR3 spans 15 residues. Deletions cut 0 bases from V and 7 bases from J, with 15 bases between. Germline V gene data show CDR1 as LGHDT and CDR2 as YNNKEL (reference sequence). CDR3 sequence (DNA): TGTGCCAGCAGCCAAGATCGGGGGAGGTCTACTGGCTACACCTTC. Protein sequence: CASSQDRGRSTGYTF.

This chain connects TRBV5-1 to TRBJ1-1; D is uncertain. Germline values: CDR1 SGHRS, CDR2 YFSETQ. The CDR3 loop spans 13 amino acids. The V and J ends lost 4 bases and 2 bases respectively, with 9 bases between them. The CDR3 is CASSVQSNTEAFF. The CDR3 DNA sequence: TGCGCCAGCAGCGTACAGAGCAACACTGAAGCTTTCTTT. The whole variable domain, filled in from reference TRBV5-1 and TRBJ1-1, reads KAGVTQTPRYLIKTRGQQVTLSCSPISGHRSVSWYQQTPGQGLQFLFEYFSETQRNKGNFPGRFSGRQFSNSRSEMNVSTLELGDSALYLCASSVQSNTEAFFGQGTRLTVV.

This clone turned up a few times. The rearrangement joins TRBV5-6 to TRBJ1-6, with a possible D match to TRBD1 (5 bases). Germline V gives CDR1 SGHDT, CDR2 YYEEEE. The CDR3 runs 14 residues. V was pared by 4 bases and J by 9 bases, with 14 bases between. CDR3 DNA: TGTGCCAGCAGCCCAATTCAGGGCTCTTCACCCCTCCACTTT. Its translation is CASSPIQGSSPLHF.

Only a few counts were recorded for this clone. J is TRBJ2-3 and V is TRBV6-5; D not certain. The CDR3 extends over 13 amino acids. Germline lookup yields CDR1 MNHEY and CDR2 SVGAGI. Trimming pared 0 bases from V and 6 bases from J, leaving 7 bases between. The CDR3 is CASSYSVGDTQYF. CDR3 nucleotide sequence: TGTGCCAGCAGTTACTCAGTGGGGGATACGCAGTATTTT.

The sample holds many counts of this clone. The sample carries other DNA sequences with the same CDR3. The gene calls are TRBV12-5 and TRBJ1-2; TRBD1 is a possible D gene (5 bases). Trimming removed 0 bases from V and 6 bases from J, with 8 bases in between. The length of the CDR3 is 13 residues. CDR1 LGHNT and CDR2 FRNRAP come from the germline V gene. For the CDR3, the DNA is TGTGCTAGTGGTTTGGTACTCAGGGATGGCTACACCTTC. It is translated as CASGLVLRDGYTF.

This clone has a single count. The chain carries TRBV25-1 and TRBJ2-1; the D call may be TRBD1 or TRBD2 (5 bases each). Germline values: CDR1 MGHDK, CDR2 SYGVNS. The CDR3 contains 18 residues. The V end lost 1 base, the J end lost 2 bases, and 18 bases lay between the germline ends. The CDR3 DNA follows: TGTGCCAGCAGTGAATCAGTCGTTGAGGGGTCCCCCTACAATGAGCAGTTCTTC. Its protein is CASSESVVEGSPYNEQFF.

The CDR3 spells CASSYFQGSGANVLTF. CDR3 DNA sequence: TGTGCCAGCAGTTACTTCCAGGGTTCTGGGGCCAACGTCCTGACTTTC. The J gene is TRBJ2-6, the V gene TRBV6-5, with D perhaps TRBD1 (5 bases). The CDR3 is made up of 16 amino acids. Trimming removed 1 base from V and 1 base from J, with 8 bases in between. CDR1 is MNHEY and CDR2 is SVGAGI in the germline V gene.

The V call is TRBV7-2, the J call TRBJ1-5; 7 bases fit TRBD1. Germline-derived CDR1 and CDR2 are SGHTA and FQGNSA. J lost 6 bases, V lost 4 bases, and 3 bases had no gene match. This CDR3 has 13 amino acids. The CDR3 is CASSYRGSQPQHF. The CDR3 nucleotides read TGTGCCAGCAGCTACAGGGGTAGTCAGCCCCAGCATTTT.

CDR3 residues: CASSYGTGLNYGYTF. The CDR3 nucleotides are TGCGCCAGCAGCTATGGGACAGGCCTTAACTATGGCTACACCTTC. This chain uses TRBV5-1 with TRBJ1-2, with TRBD1 identical over 8 bases. Germline values: CDR1 SGHRS, CDR2 YFSETQ. This CDR3 region has 15 residues. The junction had 5 bases not matched to a gene; V was cut back by 3 bases and J by 1 base.

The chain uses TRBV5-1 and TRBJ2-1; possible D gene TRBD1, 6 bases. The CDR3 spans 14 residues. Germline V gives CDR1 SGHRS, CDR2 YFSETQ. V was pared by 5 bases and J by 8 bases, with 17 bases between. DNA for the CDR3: TGCGCCAGCAGTTCCGACAGGCCCACGGATGAGCAGTTCTTC. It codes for CASSSDRPTDEQFF. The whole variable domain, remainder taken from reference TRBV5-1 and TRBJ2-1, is KAGVTQTPRYLIKTRGQQVTLSCSPISGHRSVSWYQQTPGQGLQFLFEYFSETQRNKGNFPGRFSGRQFSNSRSEMNVSTLELGDSALYLCASSSDRPTDEQFFGPGTRLTVL.

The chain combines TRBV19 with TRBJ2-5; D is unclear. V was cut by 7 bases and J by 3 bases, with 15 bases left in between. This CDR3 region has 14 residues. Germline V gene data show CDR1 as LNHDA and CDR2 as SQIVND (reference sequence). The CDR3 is CASKRGGSKETQYF. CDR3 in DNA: TGTGCCAGTAAAAGAGGTGGCTCGAAAGAGACCCAGTACTTC.

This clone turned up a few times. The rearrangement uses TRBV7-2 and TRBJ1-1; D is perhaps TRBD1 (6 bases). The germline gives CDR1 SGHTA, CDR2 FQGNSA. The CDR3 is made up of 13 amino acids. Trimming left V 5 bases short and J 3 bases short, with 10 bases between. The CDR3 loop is CASSRDRYTEAFF. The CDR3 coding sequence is TGTGCCAGCAGCAGAGACAGGTACACTGAAGCTTTCTTT.